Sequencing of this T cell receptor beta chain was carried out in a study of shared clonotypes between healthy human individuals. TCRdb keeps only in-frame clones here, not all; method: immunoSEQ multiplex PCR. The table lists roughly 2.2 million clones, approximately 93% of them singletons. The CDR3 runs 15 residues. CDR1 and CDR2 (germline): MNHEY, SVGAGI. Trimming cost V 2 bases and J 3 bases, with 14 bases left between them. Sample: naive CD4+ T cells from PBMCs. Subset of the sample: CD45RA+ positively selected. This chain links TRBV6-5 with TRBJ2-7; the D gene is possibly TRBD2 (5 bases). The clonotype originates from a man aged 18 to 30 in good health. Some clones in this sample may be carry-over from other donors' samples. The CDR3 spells CASSYGRGPIYEQYF. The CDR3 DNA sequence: TGTGCCAGCAGTTACGGGAGAGGGCCAATCTACGAGCAGTACTTC.